This T cell receptor beta chain appears in the sequencing data of a study of T cell responses to AZD1222 COVID-19 vaccine. CDR3 size: 15 residues. V was trimmed by 1 base and J by 0 bases, leaving 7 bases between them. Germline values: CDR1 MGHRA, CDR2 YSYEKL. Study-level results: Females made up more of the donors, who were largely white British, and clonal diversity may have come out too low. Baseline seropositivity characterized only six AZD1222 recipients. Spike-specific TCR breadth rose after two AZD1222 doses, and depth rose as well.

Produced via immunoSEQ multiplex PCR; TCRdb's table is partial and in-frame only. This table holds some 58,000 clones, 80% found once. With regard to this clone: The antigen remains unidentified.

Analyses pooled second doses at about 4 or about 12 weeks. The TCR was taken from an adult who received the AZD1222 COVID-19 vaccine. The sample was peripheral blood, taken 28 days after the second AZD1222 dose. J is TRBJ1-5 and V is TRBV4-1, with a weak D call TRBD1 (5 bases). This CDR3 reads CASSQATGSNQPQHF. In nucleotides, the CDR3 is TGCGCCAGCAGCCAAGCAACAGGTAGCAATCAGCCCCAGCATTTT.